A single sample is the source of the 32 T cell receptor beta chains below, sequenced in a study of CD8 T cells in ankylosing spondylitis. Study observations and caveats: A TCR beta motif of roughly eight highly homologous variants seemed to mark ankylosing spondylitis blood.

Antigens of these TCRs are unknown. TCRdb reprocessed the 5' RACE reads with MiXCR, giving one entry per CDR3 protein. The repertoire includes 670,000 or so distinct CDR3 sequences, around 19% of them detected once, and under 20% sits in the top ten. Material: blood, either unsorted or a sorted T cell fraction (not recorded which). The origin of the receptors is a male donor with ankylosing spondylitis.

V and J are TRBV2 and TRBJ2-3; D not certain. The CDR3 is 13 residues long. Germline V gene sequence: CDR1 SNHLY, CDR2 FYNNEI. The V end was cut by 7 bases, the J end by 3 bases, with 11 bases between. The CDR3 here is CASKMIVTDTQYF. The CDR3 region has the DNA TGTGCCAGCAAGATGATAGTTACAGATACGCAGTATTTT.

The chain uses TRBV3-1 and TRBJ2-3; TRBD2 agrees at 10 bases. This CDR3 has 17 amino acids. V was pared by 4 bases and J by 1 base, with 8 bases of the junction left unmatched. Per germline, CDR1 LGHDT and CDR2 YNNKEL (reference sequence). The DNA for the CDR3 is TGTGCCAGCAGCCGATCCCTCGGGACTAGCGGCACAGATACGCAGTATTTT. This gives the protein CASSRSLGTSGTDTQYF.

This clonotype was seen more than once but under ten times. The genes are TRBV20-1 and TRBJ2-1; 8 positions agree with TRBD2. The germline V gene encodes CDR1 DFQATT and CDR2 SNEGSKA (reference sequence). This CDR3 comprises 15 residues. Trimming removed 3 bases from V and 3 bases from J; junction bases left unmatched: 7. The CDR3 coding sequence is TGCAGTGCTAGGTGGAGCGGGAGAGGCTACAATGAGCAGTTCTTC. Its protein is CSARWSGRGYNEQFF.

CDR3 sequence reads: CASGKGQPNEKLFF. The CDR3 coding sequence is TGTGCCAGCGGCAAAGGACAGCCTAATGAAAAACTGTTTTTT. The chain joins TRBV6-1 to TRBJ1-4; D is perhaps TRBD1 (6 bases). Germline CDR1 reads MNHNS; CDR2 reads SASEGT. V lost 8 bases, J lost 3 bases, and 13 bases lay in between. This CDR3 comprises 14 residues.

This clonotype was observed a few times. The chain combines TRBV20-1 with TRBJ1-2, with 7 positions matching TRBD1. CDR1 is DFQATT, CDR2 SNEGSKA, per germline (reference sequence). V was clipped by 6 bases and J by 8 bases; unmatched bases: 12. This CDR3 is built from 13 residues. CDR3 region: CSALPLTGTGYTF. The CDR3 DNA sequence: TGCAGTGCCTTACCCCTGACAGGGACGGGCTACACCTTC.

This clonotype has more than one count but fewer than ten. V and J are TRBV15 and TRBJ2-4; D gene ambiguous. Germline assignment: CDR1 LNHNV and CDR2 YYDKDF (reference sequence). Trimming left V 6 bases short and J 0 bases short, with 6 bases between. The CDR3 runs 13 residues. CDR3 DNA sequence: TGTGCCACCAGTCTATTAGCCAAAAACATTCAGTACTTC. This encodes CATSLLAKNIQYF.

This clonotype was seen a few times. The gene calls are TRBV7-2 and TRBJ2-1; 8 bases line up with TRBD2. Germline assignment: CDR1 SGHTA and CDR2 FQGNSA. V lost 7 bases, J lost 4 bases, and 9 bases stayed unmatched. The CDR3 is 15 amino acids. The DNA of the CDR3 is TGTGCCAGCAAACAGTCTAGCGGGCTGTACAATGAGCAGTTCTTC. This encodes CASKQSSGLYNEQFF.

This clonotype has only a few counts. V gene TRBV4-3 combines with J gene TRBJ1-5; maybe TRBD1 (5 bases). The CDR3 has 15 amino acids. Trimming pared 0 bases from V and 4 bases from J, leaving 10 bases between. Germline V lookup: CDR1 LGHNA, CDR2 YSLEER. The CDR3 sequence is CASSQDRDGNQPQHF. CDR3 sequence (DNA): TGCGCCAGCAGCCAAGACAGGGACGGGAATCAGCCCCAGCATTTT.

This clonotype was counted a few times. The chain uses TRBV7-2 and TRBJ2-3; 8 nucleotides align to TRBD2. The CDR3 loop spans 16 amino acids. Germline CDR1 and CDR2: SGHTA and FQGNSA. V trimming: 2 bases; J trimming: 2 bases; junction bases outside the gene matches: 6. The CDR3 is CASSLNGGLVTDTQYF. The CDR3 DNA sequence: TGTGCCAGCAGCTTAAATGGGGGACTAGTCACAGATACGCAGTATTTT.

The rearrangement joins TRBV12-3 or TRBV12-4 to TRBJ2-1, with D uncertain. V lost 3 bases to trimming and J lost 7 bases, with 4 bases between them. The CDR3 has 11 residues. The CDR3 DNA follows: TGTGCCAGCAGTTTTTGGAATGAGCAGTTCTTC. The encoded protein is CASSFWNEQFF.

The chain employs TRBV29-1 and TRBJ1-2, with D tentatively TRBD1 (6 bases). Germline values: CDR1 SQVTM, CDR2 ANQGSEA. CDR3 length equals 14 residues. Trimming took off 3 bases at V and 5 bases at J, with 16 bases between the two ends. The CDR3 bases are TGCAGCGTTGAGGGGGGGGGCCGGTCATATGGCTACACCTTC. It yields the protein CSVEGGGRSYGYTF.

This chain links TRBV27 with TRBJ2-3; TRBD2 is a possible D gene (5 bases). Germline V CDR1 and CDR2: MNHEY, SMNVEV (reference sequence). The CDR3 sequence is 14 residues long. V lost 5 bases, J lost 4 bases, and 13 bases lay in between. The CDR3 is CASSKLDIPDTQYF. The CDR3 DNA reads as TGTGCCAGCAGTAAACTAGATATTCCAGATACGCAGTATTTT.

The sample holds a few counts of this clonotype. J is TRBJ2-1 and V is TRBV9; D is unclear. Trimming removed 6 bases at V and 6 bases at J, with 13 bases between. The germline gives CDR1 SGDLS, CDR2 YYNGEE. The CDR3 is 13 residues long. Here the CDR3 reads CASNKGIGNEQFF. CDR3 nucleotides: TGTGCCAGCAATAAGGGAATCGGCAATGAGCAGTTCTTC.

The chain couples TRBV12-3 or TRBV12-4 to TRBJ2-2, with a possible D match to TRBD1 (5 bases). V lost 3 bases to trimming and J lost 1 base, with 12 bases between them. The CDR3 totals 16 residues. CDR3 sequence: CASSFDRLENTGELFF. The CDR3 DNA sequence: TGTGCCAGCAGTTTCGACAGACTCGAGAACACCGGGGAGCTGTTTTTT.

This clonotype was counted a few times. This rearrangement joins TRBV11-2 to TRBJ1-2; 10 nucleotides line up with TRBD1. The CDR3 is 14 residues long. The trim removed 6 bases at V and 8 bases at J, leaving 9 bases unmatched. Germline V gene data show CDR1 as SGHAT and CDR2 as FQNNGV. The CDR3 coding sequence is TGTGCCAGCAGTTTAATGACAGGGGGCATCGGCTACACCTTC. Its protein is CASSLMTGGIGYTF. The full variable domain, its missing parts supplied by reference TRBV11-2 and TRBJ1-2, is EAGVAQSPRYKIIEKRQSVAFWCNPISGHATLYWYQQILGQGPKLLIQFQNNGVVDDSQLPKDRFSAERLKGVDSTLKIQPAKLEDSAVYLCASSLMTGGIGYTFGSGTRLTVV.

This clonotype appeared a few times. V is TRBV20-1 and J is TRBJ2-3; D unresolved. The V gene lost 6 bases and the J gene lost 0 bases, with 13 bases spanning the gap. Germline V gene data show CDR1 as DFQATT and CDR2 as SNEGSKA (reference sequence). This CDR3 has 14 amino acids. As DNA, the CDR3 is TGCAGTGCCCAAGAGATATGGAGCACAGATACGCAGTATTTT. Its translation is CSAQEIWSTDTQYF.

The chain links TRBV5-6 to TRBJ1-2, with TRBD1 as a possible D gene (5 bases). The V and J ends lost 3 bases and 6 bases respectively, with 12 bases between them. This CDR3 contains 13 residues. Germline CDR1 reads SGHDT; CDR2 reads YYEEEE. The CDR3 here is CASSWGGSDGYTF. The CDR3, as DNA: TGTGCCAGCAGCTGGGGGGGGAGCGATGGCTACACCTTC.

This rearrangement joins TRBV12-3 or TRBV12-4 to TRBJ2-5, with D possibly matching TRBD2 (6 bases). The CDR3 is 14 amino acids. The V end lost 6 bases, the J end lost 2 bases, and 13 bases lay between the germline ends. The CDR3 loop is CASSILASQETQYF. The CDR3, as DNA: TGTGCCAGCAGCATACTAGCAAGTCAAGAGACCCAGTACTTC.

Comments on this clonotype: Given a much more abundant clone one base away, this may be a read error. The rearrangement uses TRBV10-3 and TRBJ1-5, with 8 bases identical to TRBD1. Germline V gene data show CDR1 as ENHRY and CDR2 as SYGVKD. The CDR3 covers 14 residues. The CDR3 nucleotides read TGTGCCATCAGTGAGGGGGACAGGAATCACCCCCAGCATTTT. As protein: CAISEGDRNHPQHF.

The rearrangement joins TRBV2 to TRBJ1-5; weak D call: TRBD1 (6 bases). Trimming stripped 2 bases from V and 3 bases from J, with 11 bases between. This CDR3 spans 15 amino acids. Germline V gene sequence: CDR1 SNHLY, CDR2 FYNNEI. CDR3 DNA: TGTGCCAGCAGTGAATGGGGGGGCGTCAATCAGCCCCAGCATTTT. Translation: CASSEWGGVNQPQHF.

This clonotype was recorded at least ten times. V is TRBV4-1 and J is TRBJ2-4; the D gene is possibly TRBD1 (7 bases). The germline CDR1 and CDR2 sequences are MGHRA and YSYEKL. Between the trimmed V and J ends, which lost 4 bases and 3 bases, there was a span of 16 bases. The CDR3 is 16 residues long. The DNA for the CDR3 is TGCGCCAGCAGCCCATCCCAGGGGGGTGACAAAAACATTCAGTACTTC. Amino acid sequence: CASSPSQGGDKNIQYF.

The gene calls are TRBV7-2 and TRBJ1-3; no firm D call. Per the germline V gene, CDR1 is SGHTA and CDR2 is FQGNSA. This CDR3 has 16 residues. Trimming stripped 0 bases from V and 0 bases from J, with 9 bases between. The CDR3 reads CASSLAGWGSGNTIYF. The CDR3 bases are TGTGCCAGCAGCTTAGCCGGGTGGGGCTCTGGAAACACCATATATTTT.

The chain carries TRBV5-1 and TRBJ1-1; D is unclear. CDR1 is SGHRS, CDR2 YFSETQ, per germline. Between the trimmed V and J ends, which lost 6 bases and 0 bases, there was a span of 9 bases. The CDR3 spans 13 residues. The CDR3 bases are TGCGCCAGCATGGGGATTATGAACACTGAAGCTTTCTTT. It codes for CASMGIMNTEAFF.

The rearrangement joins TRBV2 to TRBJ2-1, with 10 bases matching TRBD2. The CDR3 totals 16 residues. Germline CDR1 SNHLY, CDR2 FYNNEI. J was trimmed by 10 bases and V by 2 bases; bases with no gene match: 11. The CDR3 spells CASSERGTSGKVEQFF. The CDR3 DNA is TGTGCCAGCAGTGAACGAGGTACTAGCGGGAAGGTGGAGCAGTTCTTC.

This clonotype was seen only a few times. The chain uses TRBV11-2 and TRBJ2-5, with 8 bases lining up with TRBD2. V lost 4 bases to trimming and J lost 5 bases; unmatched junction nucleotides: 9. The CDR3 is 15 residues long. Germline V gives CDR1 SGHAT, CDR2 FQNNGV. CDR3 sequence: CASSSVAGSLETQYF. As DNA, the CDR3 is TGTGCCAGCAGCTCAGTAGCGGGGTCGCTGGAGACCCAGTACTTC. The variable domain in full, with the rest retrieved from reference TRBV11-2 and TRBJ2-5, is EAGVAQSPRYKIIEKRQSVAFWCNPISGHATLYWYQQILGQGPKLLIQFQNNGVVDDSQLPKDRFSAERLKGVDSTLKIQPAKLEDSAVYLCASSSVAGSLETQYFGPGTRLLVL.

This clonotype was seen only a few times. This sequence joins TRBV12-3 or TRBV12-4 and TRBJ1-2; 10 bases map to TRBD1. This CDR3 has 16 amino acids. V gave up 0 bases and J gave up 4 bases; unmatched junction bases: 5. The CDR3 protein is CASSLALGQGSYGYTF. The CDR3 bases are TGTGCCAGCAGTTTAGCGCTGGGACAGGGGTCCTATGGCTACACCTTC.

On this clonotype: The conserved phenylalanine or tryptophan is not found at the CDR3 terminus, so this likely reflects a read error. The genes are TRBV3-1 and TRBJ2-6; D might be TRBD1 (5 bases). CDR1 and CDR2 from the germline V gene are LGHDT and YNNKEL (reference sequence). V lost 4 bases to trimming and J lost 6 bases, with 10 bases between them. This CDR3 has 14 residues. CDR3 amino acids: CASSPRTQANVLTS. The CDR3 nucleotides read TGTGCCAGCAGCCCTCGGACACAGGCCAACGTCCTGACTTCC.

The chain couples TRBV20-1 to TRBJ2-5, with D tentatively TRBD2 (6 bases). The germline CDR1 and CDR2 sequences are DFQATT and SNEGSKA (reference sequence). The V gene lost 0 bases and the J gene lost 2 bases, with 13 bases spanning the gap. The CDR3 is 15 residues long. Written as DNA, the CDR3 is TGCAGTGCTAGAGATCTGAGGGCGGGGCAAGAGACCCAGTACTTC. Protein sequence: CSARDLRAGQETQYF.

This clonotype has a count of ten or more. The V gene is TRBV4-3, the J gene TRBJ2-7; 7 nucleotides line up with TRBD2. Trimming removed 1 base from V and 4 bases from J; junction bases left unmatched: 4. This CDR3 comprises 14 residues. Germline values: CDR1 LGHNA, CDR2 YSLEER. As DNA, the CDR3 is TGCGCCAGCAGCCAAGGGGAGGGGAGGTACGAGCAGTACTTC. It yields the protein CASSQGEGRYEQYF.

The chain recombines TRBV5-1 with TRBJ2-7, with D tentatively TRBD1 or TRBD2 (5 bases each). The germline V gene has CDR1 SGHRS and CDR2 YFSETQ. The CDR3 is 15 amino acids. V lost 2 bases, J lost 3 bases, and 15 bases lay in between. This CDR3 reads CASSLGTDPFYEQYF. The CDR3 coding sequence is TGCGCCAGCAGCTTAGGGACGGACCCCTTCTACGAGCAGTACTTC.

The chain joins TRBV15 to TRBJ2-1; TRBD1 is a possible D gene (5 bases). The V and J ends lost 0 bases and 4 bases respectively, with 10 bases between them. This CDR3 contains 15 residues. The V gene's germline CDR1 is LNHNV and CDR2 YYDKDF (reference sequence). The CDR3 region is CATSRDKGDYNEQFF. As DNA, the CDR3 is TGTGCCACCAGCAGAGATAAAGGGGATTACAATGAGCAGTTCTTC.

The chain links TRBV18 to TRBJ1-4; D ambiguous. V shed 6 bases and J shed 0 bases, with 14 bases lying between them. Germline V gene data show CDR1 as KGHSH and CDR2 as LQKENI. This CDR3 comprises 16 residues. The CDR3 protein is CASSISAGTTNEKLFF. The CDR3 DNA follows: TGTGCCAGCTCGATCTCAGCGGGCACAACTAATGAAAAACTGTTTTTT.